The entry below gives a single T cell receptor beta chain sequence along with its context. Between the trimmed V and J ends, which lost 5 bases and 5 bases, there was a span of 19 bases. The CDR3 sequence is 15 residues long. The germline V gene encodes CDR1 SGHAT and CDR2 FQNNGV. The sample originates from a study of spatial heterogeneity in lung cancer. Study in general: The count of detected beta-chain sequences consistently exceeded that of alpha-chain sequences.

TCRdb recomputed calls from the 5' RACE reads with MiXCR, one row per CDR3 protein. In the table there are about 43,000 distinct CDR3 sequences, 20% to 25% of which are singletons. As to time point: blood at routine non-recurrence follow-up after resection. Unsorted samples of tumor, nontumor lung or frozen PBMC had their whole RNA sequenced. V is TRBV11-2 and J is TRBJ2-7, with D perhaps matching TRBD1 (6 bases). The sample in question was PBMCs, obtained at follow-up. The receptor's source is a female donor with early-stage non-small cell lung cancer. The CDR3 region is CASSRLKGVGNEQYF. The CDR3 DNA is TGTGCCAGCAGCCGCCTGAAGGGGGTTGGGAACGAGCAGTACTTC.